Detailed here is one T cell receptor (beta chain). The sample comes from a study of blood T cell repertoires in COVID-19. Study as a whole: Researchers got acute and convalescent COVID-19 samples from the United States, Italy and Spain.

Per germline, CDR1 MGHRA and CDR2 YSYEKL. This CDR3 has 15 residues. J was trimmed by 0 bases and V by 1 base; bases with no gene match: 3. Original analysis: Counts of nucleated cells, estimated from reference gene primer amplification, were obtained. Sequenced by immunoSEQ multiplex PCR; TCRdb stores in-frame clones only, minus some. The V and J calls and clone size were taken over from that table, and D and trimming were inferred from the DNA. The data hold about 280,000 clones, with roughly 80% observed a single time. Individuals aged about 18 to 90 years were recruited from fewer than 30 US areas. Participants in the exposed group had met a COVID-19 case in the 2 weeks before joining the study.

The sequencing sample was made of PBMCs or T cells enriched from blood (not recorded which). The TCR comes from a man aged 40-49 years who had been exposed to COVID-19. The chain has TRBV4-1 and TRBJ2-7, with 7 bases matching TRBD2. This CDR3 is CASSQAGGSSYEQYF. The CDR3 bases are TGCGCCAGCAGCCAAGCGGGGGGAAGCTCCTACGAGCAGTACTTC.